This T cell receptor (beta chain) was documented in a study of technical replicates of blood from a handful of donors. V lost 4 bases, J lost 7 bases, and 3 bases stayed unmatched. Germline V gene data show CDR1 as MNHEY and CDR2 as SMNVEV (reference sequence). The CDR3 sequence is 13 residues long. Profiled with immunoSEQ multiplex PCR; TCRdb holds only in-frame clones, not every one. The sample contains 60,000 to 85,000 clones, 94% of which appear only once. The rearrangement joins TRBV27 to TRBJ1-1; 10 bases are shared with TRBD1. Sequencing was carried out using T cells isolated from PBMCs. This TCR came from a human donor in good health. In DNA form, the CDR3 reads TGTGCCAGCAGTTGGACAGGGGGAAGTGAAGCTTTCTTT. This sequence encodes CASSWTGGSEAFF.